Listed here are 29 T cell receptor beta chains from one sample, sequenced in a study of T cells in Graves' hyperthyroidism and ophthalmopathy. Amplified TCR beta CDR3 regions came from RNA transcripts. An initial round of RT-PCR targeting the TCR CDR3 relied on the HTBI primer set. TCRdb analysed the multiplex PCR reads with MiXCR anew, one entry per CDR3 protein. The sample lists roughly 500,000 distinct CDR3 sequences, about 16% occurring once. The material sequenced was blood. These receptors were collected from a woman in her twenties or thirties with Graves' ophthalmopathy.

This chain connects TRBV14 to TRBJ2-1; 10 bases match TRBD2. The V gene end was trimmed by 3 bases and the J gene end by 7 bases; junction bases not matched to a gene: 3. This CDR3 has 14 residues. Germline V gene lookup returns CDR1 SGHDN and CDR2 FVKESK. CDR3 bases: TGTGCCAGCAGCCAGTGTAGCGGGAGGAATGAGCAGTTCTTC. Translating gives CASSQCSGRNEQFF. Full variable domain (rest looked up from reference TRBV14 and TRBJ2-1): EAGVTQFPSHSVIEKGQTVTLRCDPISGHDNLYWYRRVMGKEIKFLLHFVKESKQDESGMPNNRFLAERTGGTYSTLKVQPAELEDSGVYFCASSQCSGRNEQFFGPGTRLTVL.

This sequence joins TRBV5-1 and TRBJ2-2; 9 nucleotides match TRBD2. The CDR3 extends over 15 amino acids. V was clipped by 4 bases and J by 10 bases; unmatched bases: 11. The germline V gene encodes CDR1 SGHRS and CDR2 YFSETQ. The CDR3 region has the DNA TGCGCCAGCAGCGGTAGCGGGAGAAGTGCGGTGGAGCTGTTTTTT. It translates to CASSGSGRSAVELFF.

In this sample, this clonotype turned up many times. The chain carries TRBV5-1 and TRBJ1-2, with D unclear. Trimming cost V 5 bases and J 4 bases, with 15 bases left between them. Germline CDR1 is SGHRS and CDR2 is YFSETQ. The CDR3 is 14 residues long. CDR3 in amino acids: CASSSSGWSYGYTF. CDR3 DNA sequence: TGCGCCAGCAGTTCCTCGGGATGGAGCTATGGCTACACCTTC.

This clonotype was detected many times. V usage is TRBV6-1 and J usage is TRBJ2-5; a weak D match, TRBD2 (6 bases). CDR1 and CDR2 (germline): MNHNS, SASEGT. Trimming left V 4 bases short and J 3 bases short, with 12 bases between. CDR3 length equals 14 residues. The CDR3 region has the DNA TGTGCCAGCAGTGTTCGACTAGGGAAAGAGACCCAGTACTTC. Amino acids: CASSVRLGKETQYF.

A remark on this clonotype: This sequence may be a read error, since a much larger clone differs from it by one base. The chain has TRBV29-1 and TRBJ1-1; possibly TRBD1 for D (5 bases). This CDR3 is built from 13 residues. Germline values: CDR1 SQVTM, CDR2 ANQGSEA. Trimming shortened V by 5 bases and J by 4 bases, and 14 bases separated the two germline ends. The CDR3: CSVRGDLSTEAFF. The CDR3 region has the DNA TGCAGCGTTCGAGGGGACCTGAGCACTGAAGCTTTCTTT. Full variable domain (missing parts from reference TRBV29-1 and TRBJ1-1): SAVISQKPSRDICQRGTSLTIQCQVDSQVTMMFWYRQQPGQSLTLIATANQGSEATYESGFVIDKFPISRPNLTFSTLTVSNMSPEDSSIYLCSVRGDLSTEAFFGQGTRLTVV.

There are many counts of this clonotype. The V call is TRBV20-1, the J call TRBJ2-1; 12 nucleotides match TRBD2. The CDR3 spans 15 residues. Per germline, CDR1 DFQATT and CDR2 SNEGSKA (reference sequence). V was pared by 0 bases and J by 8 bases, with 5 bases of the junction left unmatched. The CDR3 nucleotides are TGCAGTGCTAGAGATCCCCTAGCGGGAGGGGATGAGCAGTTCTTC. Residues: CSARDPLAGGDEQFF.

The chain joins TRBV28 to TRBJ2-7; 7 bases line up with TRBD1. In germline, CDR1 is MDHEN, CDR2 SYDVKM. The CDR3 spans 13 residues. With V trimmed by 10 bases and J by 3 bases, 9 bases remained unmatched. The CDR3: CATLRDRYYEQYF. The DNA of the CDR3 is TGTGCCACCCTACGGGACAGATACTACGAGCAGTACTTC.

This clonotype was picked up many times. V and J are TRBV20-1 and TRBJ2-3, with D uncertain. Trimming removed 3 bases at V and 0 bases at J, with 4 bases between. Germline V gene sequence: CDR1 DFQATT, CDR2 SNEGSKA (reference sequence). This CDR3 comprises 12 residues. CDR3 sequence reads: CSASGSTDTQYF. The CDR3 DNA reads as TGCAGTGCTAGCGGGAGCACAGATACGCAGTATTTT.

Many counts were recorded for this clonotype. The CDR3, as DNA: TGTGCCACCAGTGATCCTAGCGGGAGGGACGAGCAGTACTTC. Protein product: CATSDPSGRDEQYF. V gene TRBV24-1 combines with J gene TRBJ2-7, with 12 bases lining up with TRBD2. With V trimmed by 3 bases and J by 5 bases, 1 base remained unmatched. Per germline, CDR1 KGHDR and CDR2 SFDVKD. This CDR3 contains 14 residues.

The J gene is TRBJ2-1, the V gene TRBV9; 10 positions match TRBD1. This CDR3 contains 18 residues. V shed 1 base, J shed 3 bases, and the junction held 10 bases outside the gene matches. The V gene's germline CDR1 is SGDLS and CDR2 YYNGEE. The CDR3 loop is CASSVRDRGALGYNEQFF. As DNA, the CDR3 is TGTGCCAGCAGCGTAAGGGACAGGGGAGCTCTCGGCTACAATGAGCAGTTCTTC. Variable domain in full (rest from reference TRBV9 and TRBJ2-1): DSGVTQTPKHLITATGQRVTLRCSPRSGDLSVYWYQQSLDQGLQFLIQYYNGEERAKGNILERFSAQQFPDLHSELNLSSLELGDSALYFCASSVRDRGALGYNEQFFGPGTRLTVL.

The table lists this clonotype with many counts. This chain links TRBV2 with TRBJ2-3; 7 bases are shared with TRBD2. V lost 8 bases to trimming and J lost 1 base; unmatched junction nucleotides: 9. The CDR3 has 15 amino acids. Germline assignment: CDR1 SNHLY and CDR2 FYNNEI. Here the CDR3 reads CASLTSAARTDTQYF. The CDR3 nucleotides read TGTGCCAGCCTTACTAGCGCAGCCCGCACAGATACGCAGTATTTT.

This clonotype has just a few counts. This CDR3 is CASSQVLFWEDGYEQYF. The CDR3 bases are TGTGCCAGCAGCCAAGTCCTCTTCTGGGAGGATGGTTACGAGCAGTACTTC. V is TRBV14 and J is TRBJ2-7; tentative D call: TRBD2 (6 bases). Trimming removed 1 base at V and 4 bases at J, with 20 bases between. This CDR3 is 17 amino acids long. Germline V gene lookup returns CDR1 SGHDN and CDR2 FVKESK.

The V and J genes are TRBV27 and TRBJ1-4; possibly TRBD1 for D (5 bases). The CDR3 covers 15 residues. V dropped 4 bases and J dropped 4 bases, with 13 bases sitting between them. CDR1 MNHEY and CDR2 SMNVEV come from the germline V gene (reference sequence). The CDR3 loop reads CASSSIWDHNEKLFF. The CDR3, as DNA: TGTGCCAGCAGTTCCATATGGGACCATAATGAAAAACTGTTTTTT.

This rearrangement joins TRBV4-1 to TRBJ1-3; D unclear. The CDR3 has 15 amino acids. The ends were cut back, 0 bases at V and 0 bases at J, with 6 bases in the middle. Germline V CDR1 and CDR2: MGHRA, YSYEKL. The CDR3 protein is CASSQDVGSGNTIYF. The DNA of the CDR3 is TGCGCCAGCAGCCAAGATGTTGGCTCTGGAAACACCATATATTTT.

This clonotype was seen at least ten times. This chain links TRBV10-3 with TRBJ2-7, with 10 bases fitting TRBD1. Germline loops: CDR1 ENHRY, CDR2 SYGVKD. V lost 2 bases, J lost 3 bases, and 4 bases stayed unmatched. The CDR3 sequence is 15 residues long. This chain's CDR3 is CAISEGTGDFYEQYF. The CDR3 region has the DNA TGTGCCATCAGTGAGGGGACAGGGGACTTCTACGAGCAGTACTTC.

As DNA, the CDR3 is TGTGCCTGGACCGAATGGGGACAGGCCTACGAGCAGTACTTC. It encodes CAWTEWGQAYEQYF. The chain carries TRBV30 and TRBJ2-7; 8 nucleotides agree with TRBD1. J lost 2 bases, V lost 4 bases, and 7 bases had no gene match. The CDR3 has 14 residues. CDR1 is GTSNPN and CDR2 is SVGIG in the germline V gene (reference sequence).

This clonotype was counted many times. This sequence joins TRBV20-1 and TRBJ2-5, with 7 bases aligning to TRBD2. Germline assignment: CDR1 DFQATT and CDR2 SNEGSKA (reference sequence). There are 15 residues in the CDR3. Trimming removed 6 bases from V and 5 bases from J; junction bases left unmatched: 15. The DNA of the CDR3 is TGCAGTGCACCTCAATGGGGGAGGGCCGGGGAGACCCAGTACTTC. Translating it yields CSAPQWGRAGETQYF.

This rearrangement joins TRBV7-6 to TRBJ1-5; unclear D gene. The CDR3 totals 12 residues. In germline, CDR1 is SGHVS, CDR2 FNYEAQ. Deletions cut 7 bases from V and 7 bases from J, with 11 bases between. CDR3 loop: CASNSIAQPQHF. CDR3 nucleotide sequence: TGTGCCAGCAACTCAATCGCCCAGCCCCAGCATTTT.

The rearrangement links TRBV7-3 to TRBJ2-5; 8 bases match TRBD2. Gene TRBJ2-1 matches the end of the DNA better, so the J call may be wrong. Germline-derived CDR1 and CDR2 are SGHTA and FQGTGA. This CDR3 has 15 amino acids. The CDR3 DNA reads TGTGCCAGCAGCTTGGGAGCGGGAGTGGGGGAGACCCAGTTCTTC. It encodes CASSLGAGVGETQFF.

This clonotype showed up just a few times. The chain combines TRBV20-1 with TRBJ1-2; no reliable D call. This CDR3 has 11 residues. V lost 3 bases and J 8 bases, leaving 10 bases between the germline ends. CDR1 is DFQATT, CDR2 SNEGSKA, per germline (reference sequence). As DNA, the CDR3 is TGCAGTGCTAGGTTGGGATACGGCTACACCTTC. Its protein is CSARLGYGYTF.

This clonotype has ten or more counts. The J gene is TRBJ2-5, the V gene TRBV20-1; 14 nucleotides line up with TRBD2. Germline V gene sequence: CDR1 DFQATT, CDR2 SNEGSKA (reference sequence). This CDR3 is built from 15 residues. V trimming: 5 bases; J trimming: 3 bases; junction bases outside the gene matches: 5. The DNA for the CDR3 is TGCAGTGCTGGACTAGCGGGAGGAGGGGAAGAGACCCAGTACTTC. As protein: CSAGLAGGGEETQYF.

Only a few counts were recorded for this clonotype. This chain joins TRBV5-1 and TRBJ2-5; D possibly corresponds to TRBD2 (6 bases). The CDR3 loop spans 16 amino acids. Trimming stripped 2 bases from V and 2 bases from J, with 16 bases between. Germline V gives CDR1 SGHRS, CDR2 YFSETQ. The CDR3, as DNA: TGCGCCAGCAGCTTTGAGACCCTAGCGCTTCAAGAGACCCAGTACTTC. This codes for CASSFETLALQETQYF.

There are a few counts of this clonotype. The chain joins TRBV20-1 to TRBJ2-5, with TRBD2 matching over 8 bases. CDR3 length: 15 residues. V shed 3 bases, J shed 7 bases, and the junction held 13 bases outside the gene matches. Germline CDR1 and CDR2: DFQATT and SNEGSKA (reference sequence). The CDR3 DNA follows: TGCAGTGCTAGCAATCCTTCCGGGAGGGCCCGGACCCAGTACTTC. It is translated as CSASNPSGRARTQYF.

The table lists this clonotype with a few counts. One end of the junction is discordant with germline, which a read error may explain. The chain joins TRBV10-3 to TRBJ1-5; no clear D gene. Germline lookup yields CDR1 ENHRY and CDR2 SYGVKD. The CDR3 has 15 residues. The CDR3 DNA is TGTGCCATCAGCGACGGGGTAAATAGCAATCGGCCCCAGCATTTT. It specifies CAISDGVNSNRPQHF.

This clonotype was observed once. The genes are TRBV24-1 and TRBJ1-2; D gene unclear. Trimming left V 1 base short and J 7 bases short, with 12 bases between. CDR3 length: 14 residues. From germline, CDR1 is KGHDR and CDR2 SFDVKD. This chain's CDR3 is CATSDFQRELGYTF. CDR3 nucleotides: TGTGCCACCAGTGATTTCCAGCGGGAGCTTGGCTACACCTTC.

In this sample, this clonotype turned up many times. The genes are TRBV7-2 and TRBJ2-3; D is unclear. Trimming removed 6 bases at V and 2 bases at J, with 6 bases between. Germline-derived CDR1 and CDR2 are SGHTA and FQGNSA. CDR3 length: 12 residues. CDR3 sequence (DNA): TGTGCCAGCAGTACTTTCACAGATACGCAGTATTTT. The encoded protein is CASSTFTDTQYF.

There are a few counts of this clonotype. At one end the junction does not follow the germline gene, possibly because of a read error. The V and J genes are TRBV2 and TRBJ1-1; the D is unclear. Germline values: CDR1 SNHLY, CDR2 FYNNEI. This CDR3 has 14 residues. The CDR3 DNA follows: TGTGCCAGCAGTGAAAGCTGGGTGTTTACTGAAGCTTCCTTT. It translates to CASSESWVFTEASF.

The V and J genes are TRBV27 and TRBJ2-1; the D gene is possibly TRBD2 (5 bases). This CDR3 comprises 13 residues. The V end lost 3 bases, the J end lost 7 bases, and 10 bases lay between the germline ends. Germline assignment: CDR1 MNHEY and CDR2 SMNVEV (reference sequence). The CDR3 protein is CASSFPGGNEQFF. In nucleotides, the CDR3 is TGTGCCAGCAGTTTTCCTGGCGGGAATGAGCAGTTCTTC.

This clonotype has ten or more counts. The chain combines TRBV4-3 with TRBJ2-7, with D maybe TRBD1 (6 bases). Germline V gene lookup returns CDR1 LGHNA and CDR2 YSLEER. V shed 1 base and J shed 6 bases, with 16 bases lying between them. This CDR3 is 15 amino acids long. This CDR3 is CASSQAAAGVSEQYF. For the CDR3, the DNA is TGCGCCAGCAGCCAAGCCGCGGCAGGGGTAAGCGAGCAGTACTTC.